One and the same sample provided the 18 T cell receptor beta chains below, sequenced in a study of T cell repertoires in cytomegalovirus infection. No antigen is known for these receptors. Using its own MiXCR run on the reads, TCRdb lists one record per CDR3 protein. The sample records around 85,000 distinct CDR3 sequences, roughly half being singletons. The sample in question was CD8+ T cells from cultured PBMCs, obtained from culture after CMV antigen stimulation. These receptor sequences come from a human donor in good health (CMV status not recorded). Some clones in this sample may be carry-over from other donors' samples.

This clonotype came up once. The V gene is TRBV6-6, the J gene TRBJ1-1; D unresolved. The germline CDR1 and CDR2 sequences are MNHNY and SVGAGI (reference sequence). Trimming removed 6 bases from V and 0 bases from J, with 11 bases in between. CDR3 length: 14 residues. In DNA form, the CDR3 reads TGTGCCAGCAGAAGCCGACCTGTGAACACTGAAGCTTTCTTT. Its translation is CASRSRPVNTEAFF.

V is TRBV7-3 and J is TRBJ2-7; 9 bases map to TRBD2. This CDR3 comprises 16 residues. With V trimmed by 2 bases and J by 3 bases, 8 bases remained unmatched. The germline gives CDR1 SGHTA, CDR2 FQGTGA. The chain's CDR3 is CASSLWASGVFYEQYF. CDR3 coding DNA: TGTGCCAGCAGCTTATGGGCTAGCGGGGTTTTCTACGAGCAGTACTTC.

This clonotype was observed a handful of times. J is TRBJ2-5 and V is TRBV12-3 or TRBV12-4; TRBD2 matches at 9 bases. The V and J ends lost 3 bases and 2 bases, in that order; junction bases with no gene match: 7. The CDR3 runs 16 residues. CDR3 nucleotide sequence: TGTGCCAGCAGTTTTTCGTCTAGCGGGAAACAAGAGACCCAGTACTTC. Translated, it gives CASSFSSSGKQETQYF.

This clonotype was seen more than once but under ten times. This chain links TRBV4-2 with TRBJ2-1; TRBD2 aligns across 7 bases. There are 15 residues in the CDR3. Germline CDR1 and CDR2: LGHNA and YNFKEQ. Trimming removed 1 base from V and 5 bases from J; junction bases left unmatched: 5. CDR3 sequence: CASSQGSGPNNEQFF. The CDR3 DNA follows: TGTGCCAGCAGCCAAGGTAGCGGGCCCAACAATGAGCAGTTCTTC.

In its sample, this clonotype was seen many times. The CDR3 DNA sequence: TGTGCCAGCAGTGAAGGCTGGGTTAATGAGCAGTTCTTC. It translates to CASSEGWVNEQFF. The V gene is TRBV25-1, the J gene TRBJ2-1; D remains ambiguous. From germline, CDR1 is MGHDK and CDR2 SYGVNS. V lost 2 bases, J lost 7 bases, and 9 bases lay in between. The CDR3 has 13 residues.

This clonotype was seen more than once but under ten times. The chain uses TRBV7-9 and TRBJ1-1; D unclear. Looked up from germline, CDR1 is SEHNR and CDR2 is FQNEAQ (reference sequence). This CDR3 is 12 amino acids long. Between the trimmed V and J ends, which lost 3 bases and 1 base, there was a span of 3 bases. The CDR3 nucleotides read TGTGCCAGCAGCTTCGAGAACACTGAAGCTTTCTTT. Its translation is CASSFENTEAFF.

This clonotype turned up a few times. This sequence joins TRBV6-8 and TRBJ1-1, with D possibly matching TRBD1 (6 bases). Germline loops: CDR1 MNHGY, CDR2 SAAAGT. This CDR3 has 15 residues. V lost 5 bases and J 0 bases, leaving 13 bases between the germline ends. For the CDR3, the DNA is TGTGCCAGCAGTGGGGCAGGGGCCCTGAACACTGAAGCTTTCTTT. Translating gives CASSGAGALNTEAFF.

The table lists this clonotype with a few counts. The CDR3 coding sequence is TGTGCCAGCAGCCCCATTGGAGGGAGCTCCTACGAGCAGTACTTC. The encoded protein is CASSPIGGSSYEQYF. The V gene is TRBV7-8, the J gene TRBJ2-7, with TRBD2 as a possible D gene (6 bases). CDR1 and CDR2 from the germline V gene are SGHVS and FQNEAQ. The CDR3 has 15 amino acids. The ends were cut back, 5 bases at V and 0 bases at J, with 14 bases in the middle.

The CDR3 is CASRSRVTTRTEAFF. As DNA, the CDR3 is TGTGCCAGCAGATCAAGGGTGACTACGCGGACTGAAGCTTTCTTT. The chain links TRBV6-2 or TRBV6-3 to TRBJ1-1; D call uncertain. CDR1 and CDR2 from the germline V gene are MNHEY and SVGEGT. The CDR3 has 15 amino acids. V lost 6 bases and J 5 bases, leaving 19 bases between the germline ends.

This clonotype was detected a few times. The V call is TRBV7-2, the J call TRBJ1-1; a possible D gene is TRBD1 (5 bases). With 4 bases removed from V and 4 bases from J, the gap between germline ends came to 13 bases. The CDR3 is made up of 14 amino acids. Looked up from germline, CDR1 is SGHTA and CDR2 is FQGNSA. The chain's CDR3 is CASSSSGRLTEAFF. CDR3 bases: TGTGCCAGCAGCTCCTCGGGACGGCTCACTGAAGCTTTCTTT.

The chain carries TRBV7-2 and TRBJ1-2; no reliable D call. Trimming removed 0 bases at V and 4 bases at J, with 12 bases between. The germline gives CDR1 SGHTA, CDR2 FQGNSA. This CDR3 has 15 amino acids. The CDR3 bases are TGTGCCAGCAGCTTAGCAGGGAGGTCGTTCTATGGCTACACCTTC. This encodes CASSLAGRSFYGYTF.

This chain uses TRBV6-8 with TRBJ1-1; no reliable D call. Germline V gene lookup returns CDR1 MNHGY and CDR2 SAAAGT. CDR3 length: 14 amino acids. Trimming took off 0 bases at V and 2 bases at J, with 7 bases between the two ends. The chain's CDR3 is CASSYSGSNTEAFF. DNA for the CDR3: TGTGCCAGCAGTTACTCGGGCAGTAACACTGAAGCTTTCTTT.

Comments on this clonotype: A junction end diverges from the germline sequence, so it may reflect a read error. V and J are TRBV2 and TRBJ2-7, with 7 bases lining up with TRBD2. Germline V CDR1 and CDR2: SNHLY, FYNNEI. The CDR3 consists of 12 residues. DNA for the CDR3: TGTGCCAGCTCGACTAGCTCCAACGAGCAGTACTTC. Protein: CASSTSSNEQYF.

J is TRBJ1-2 and V is TRBV7-8; TRBD1 aligns across 9 bases. Germline CDR1 and CDR2: SGHVS and FQNEAQ. V shed 6 bases and J 6 bases; nucleotides not matched to a gene: 20. This CDR3 comprises 18 residues. The CDR3 nucleotides are TGTGCCAGCAGTGACGATATCGAGGTGGGACAGGGCAGAGATGGCTACACCTTC. The encoded protein is CASSDDIEVGQGRDGYTF.

This chain links TRBV28 with TRBJ2-7; D is possibly TRBD2 (5 bases). The germline V gene encodes CDR1 MDHEN and CDR2 SYDVKM. The V and J ends lost 4 bases and 5 bases respectively, with 18 bases between them. The CDR3 length is 15 residues. CDR3 nucleotides: TGTGCCAGCAGTTCAGGACTCGGACGTGACGACGAGCAGTACTTC. Protein sequence: CASSSGLGRDDEQYF.

The chain links TRBV7-6 to TRBJ2-2, with D unresolved. Germline V gene sequence: CDR1 SGHVS, CDR2 FNYEAQ. CDR3 size: 14 residues. Trimming cost V 7 bases and J 0 bases, with 9 bases left between them. CDR3 in DNA: TGTGCCAGCACCCTTGACACGAACACCGGGGAGCTGTTTTTT. Its translation: CASTLDTNTGELFF.

This clonotype turned up a few times. The chain carries TRBV5-1 and TRBJ1-5; no firm D call. The germline V gene has CDR1 SGHRS and CDR2 YFSETQ. V lost 4 bases to trimming and J lost 3 bases, with 17 bases between them. This CDR3 spans 16 amino acids. The CDR3 spells CASSAAGPDPNQPQHF. The CDR3 DNA is TGCGCCAGCAGCGCTGCCGGGCCGGATCCCAATCAGCCCCAGCATTTT.

J is TRBJ2-3 and V is TRBV24-1; 8 bases are shared with TRBD1. After removal of 2 bases from V and 5 bases from J, the junction contained 5 bases not matched to a gene. Germline CDR1 reads KGHDR; CDR2 reads SFDVKD. CDR3 length: 15 residues. The CDR3 nucleotides are TGTGCCACCAGTGATTCAGGGGGCTCCGGAGATACGCAGTATTTT. It yields the protein CATSDSGGSGDTQYF.